This T cell receptor (beta chain) was documented in a study of blood T cell repertoires in COVID-19. TCRdb's copy holds only in-frame clones and misses some; the assay was immunoSEQ multiplex PCR. The repertoire holds more than 250,000 clones, with around 87% as singletons. This clone has just one count. The CDR3 extends over 17 amino acids. V dropped 3 bases and J dropped 4; count of bases not matched to a gene: 11. Germline loops: CDR1 SGHDT, CDR2 YYEEEE. This rearrangement joins TRBV5-6 to TRBJ1-2, with TRBD1 matching 11 bases. The receptor was derived from a woman in her 30s who had recovered from COVID-19. The sample was PBMCs or T cells enriched from blood (not recorded which). As DNA, the CDR3 is TGTGCCAGCAGCTATCGGGACAGGGGGGCCAAGGGCTATGGCTACACCTTC. Protein: CASSYRDRGAKGYGYTF.